This TCR beta chain was obtained from a study of T cell repertoires in cytomegalovirus infection. As for the study in general: Epitope selection comprised recently identified HLA-C-restricted CMV epitopes and well-studied HLA-B-restricted CMV epitopes. Indications came from public TCR beta signatures; they pointed to CMV infection and to a matching HLA type.

Germline CDR1 and CDR2: MNHEY and SVGAGI. V dropped 2 bases and J dropped 11; count of bases not matched to a gene: 2. The CDR3 is 12 residues long. Turning to this clonotype: Its antigen remains unknown.

TCRdb redid the calling of the reads with MiXCR, one entry per CDR3 protein. The sample has about 830,000 distinct CDR3 sequences, over 25% seen once. The study's findings and limits: Using cumulative public TCR beta family frequency, the authors identified those who carried CMV together with the relevant HLA. Dominant in the ex vivo response were TCR beta clonotypes restricted by HLA-C and specific for CMV.

This TCR was recovered from a human donor in good health (CMV status not recorded). Some clones in this sample may be carry-over from other donors' samples. The chain has TRBV6-5 and TRBJ1-4; TRBD1 matches 7 bases. Source: cultured CD8+ T cells from PBMCs, taken from culture after CMV antigen stimulation. CDR3 amino acids: CASSYDRVKLFF. CDR3 nucleotide sequence: TGTGCCAGCAGTTACGACAGGGTGAAACTGTTTTTT.